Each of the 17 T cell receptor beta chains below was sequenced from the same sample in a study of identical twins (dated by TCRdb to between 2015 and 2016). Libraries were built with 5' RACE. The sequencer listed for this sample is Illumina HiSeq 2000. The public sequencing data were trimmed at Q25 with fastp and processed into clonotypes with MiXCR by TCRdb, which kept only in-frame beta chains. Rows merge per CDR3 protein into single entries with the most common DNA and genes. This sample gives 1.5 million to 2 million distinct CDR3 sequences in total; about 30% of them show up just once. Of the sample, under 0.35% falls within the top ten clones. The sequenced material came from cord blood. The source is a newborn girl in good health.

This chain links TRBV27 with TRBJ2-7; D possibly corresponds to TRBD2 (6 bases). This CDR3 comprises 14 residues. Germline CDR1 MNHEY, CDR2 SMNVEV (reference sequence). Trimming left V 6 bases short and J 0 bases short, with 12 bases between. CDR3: CASSPILASYEQYF. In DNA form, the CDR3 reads TGTGCCAGCAGCCCGATACTAGCCTCCTACGAGCAGTACTTC.

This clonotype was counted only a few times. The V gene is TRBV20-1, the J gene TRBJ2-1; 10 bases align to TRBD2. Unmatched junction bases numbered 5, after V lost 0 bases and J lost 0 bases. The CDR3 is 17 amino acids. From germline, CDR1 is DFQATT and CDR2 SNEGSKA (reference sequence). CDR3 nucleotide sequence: TGCAGTGCTAGAGACAGGGCTAGCGGGAGCTCCTACAATGAGCAGTTCTTC. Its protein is CSARDRASGSSYNEQFF.

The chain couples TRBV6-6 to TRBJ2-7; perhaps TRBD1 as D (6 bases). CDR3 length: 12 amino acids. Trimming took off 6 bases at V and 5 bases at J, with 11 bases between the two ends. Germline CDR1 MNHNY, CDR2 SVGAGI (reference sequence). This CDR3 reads CASSYRVHEQYF. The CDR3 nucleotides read TGTGCCAGCAGCTACAGGGTCCACGAGCAGTACTTC.

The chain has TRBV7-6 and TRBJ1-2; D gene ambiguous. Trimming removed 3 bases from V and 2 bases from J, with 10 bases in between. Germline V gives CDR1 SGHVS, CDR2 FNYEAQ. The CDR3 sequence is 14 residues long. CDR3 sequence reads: CASSLENRNYGYTF. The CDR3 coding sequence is TGTGCCAGCAGCTTGGAGAACCGGAACTATGGCTACACCTTC.

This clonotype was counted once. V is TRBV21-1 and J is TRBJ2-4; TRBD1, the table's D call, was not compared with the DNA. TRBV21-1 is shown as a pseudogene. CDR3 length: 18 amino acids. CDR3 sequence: CASSKGLWDNLAKNIQYF. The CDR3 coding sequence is TGTGCCAGCAGCAAAGGGCTTTGGGACAACTTAGCCAAAAACATTCAGTACTTC.

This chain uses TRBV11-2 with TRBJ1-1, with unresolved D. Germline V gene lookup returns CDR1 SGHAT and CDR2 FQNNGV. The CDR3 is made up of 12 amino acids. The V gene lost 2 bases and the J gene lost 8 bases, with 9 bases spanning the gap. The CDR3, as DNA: TGTGCCAGCAGCTTACTACCCGGGGAAGCTTTCTTT. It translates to CASSLLPGEAFF.

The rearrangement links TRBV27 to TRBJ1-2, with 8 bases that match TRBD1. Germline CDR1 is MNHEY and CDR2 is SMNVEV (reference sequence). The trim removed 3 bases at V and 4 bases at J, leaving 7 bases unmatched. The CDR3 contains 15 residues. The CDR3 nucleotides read TGTGCCAGCAGTTTCCGGACAGGGATGGGCTATGGCTACACCTTC. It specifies CASSFRTGMGYGYTF.

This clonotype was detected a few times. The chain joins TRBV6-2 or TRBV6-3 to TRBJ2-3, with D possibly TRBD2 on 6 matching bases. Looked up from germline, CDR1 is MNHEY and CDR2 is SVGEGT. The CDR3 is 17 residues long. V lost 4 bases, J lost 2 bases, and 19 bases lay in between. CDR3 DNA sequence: TGTGCCAGCAGTTCTTTTTCGGCGGGGCAGCCCACAGATACGCAGTATTTT. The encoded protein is CASSSFSAGQPTDTQYF.

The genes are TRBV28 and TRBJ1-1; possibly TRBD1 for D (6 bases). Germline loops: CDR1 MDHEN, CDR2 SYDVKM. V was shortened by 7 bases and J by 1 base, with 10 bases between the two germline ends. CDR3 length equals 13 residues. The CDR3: CASKGEWNTEAFF. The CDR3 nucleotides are TGTGCCAGCAAGGGGGAGTGGAACACTGAAGCTTTCTTT.

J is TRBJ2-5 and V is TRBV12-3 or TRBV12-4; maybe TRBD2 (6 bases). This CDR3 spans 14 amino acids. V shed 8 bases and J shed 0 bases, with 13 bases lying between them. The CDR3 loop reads CASSWEVYQETQYF. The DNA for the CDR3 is TGTGCCAGCTCCTGGGAGGTGTACCAAGAGACCCAGTACTTC.

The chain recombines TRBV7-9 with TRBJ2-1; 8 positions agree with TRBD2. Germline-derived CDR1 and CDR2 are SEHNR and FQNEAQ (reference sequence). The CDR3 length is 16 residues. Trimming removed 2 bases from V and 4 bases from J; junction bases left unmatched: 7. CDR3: CASSLYPGGRYNEQFF. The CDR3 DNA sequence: TGTGCCAGCAGCTTATATCCGGGGGGGCGATACAATGAGCAGTTCTTC.

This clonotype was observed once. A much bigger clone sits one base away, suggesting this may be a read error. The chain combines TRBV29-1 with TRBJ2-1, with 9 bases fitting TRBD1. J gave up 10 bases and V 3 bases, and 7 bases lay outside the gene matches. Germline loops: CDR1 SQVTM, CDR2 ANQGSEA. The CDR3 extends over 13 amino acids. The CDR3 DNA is TGCAGCGTTGACACAGGGGGCAGGAACGAGCAGTTCTTC. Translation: CSVDTGGRNEQFF.

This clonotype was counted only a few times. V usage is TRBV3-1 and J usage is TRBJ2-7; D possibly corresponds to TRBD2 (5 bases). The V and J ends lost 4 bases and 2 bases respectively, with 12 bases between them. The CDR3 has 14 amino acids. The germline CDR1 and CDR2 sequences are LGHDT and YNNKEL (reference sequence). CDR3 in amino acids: CASSPKLVPYEQYF. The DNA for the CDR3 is TGTGCCAGCAGCCCCAAACTAGTACCCTACGAGCAGTACTTC.

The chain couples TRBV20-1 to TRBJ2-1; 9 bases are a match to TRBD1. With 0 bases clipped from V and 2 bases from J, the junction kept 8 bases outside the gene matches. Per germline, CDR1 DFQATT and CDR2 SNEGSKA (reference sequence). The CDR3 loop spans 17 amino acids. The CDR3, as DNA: TGCAGTGCTAGAGATGAAGGTGGGGACAGGGCCTACAATGAGCAGTTCTTC. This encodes CSARDEGGDRAYNEQFF.

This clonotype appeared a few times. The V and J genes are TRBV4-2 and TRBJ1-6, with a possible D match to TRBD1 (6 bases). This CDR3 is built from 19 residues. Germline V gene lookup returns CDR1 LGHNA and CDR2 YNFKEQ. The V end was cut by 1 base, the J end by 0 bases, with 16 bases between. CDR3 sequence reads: CASSQVGGGVSSYNSPLHF. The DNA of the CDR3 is TGTGCCAGCAGCCAAGTTGGGGGCGGGGTGAGCTCCTATAATTCACCCCTCCACTTT.

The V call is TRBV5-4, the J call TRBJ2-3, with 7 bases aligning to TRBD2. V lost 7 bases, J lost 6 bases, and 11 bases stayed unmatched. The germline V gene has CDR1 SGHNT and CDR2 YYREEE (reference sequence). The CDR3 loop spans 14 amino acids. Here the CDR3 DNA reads TGTGCCAGCTACCGGGAGGTCGACTTCGATACGCAGTATTTT. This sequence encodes CASYREVDFDTQYF.

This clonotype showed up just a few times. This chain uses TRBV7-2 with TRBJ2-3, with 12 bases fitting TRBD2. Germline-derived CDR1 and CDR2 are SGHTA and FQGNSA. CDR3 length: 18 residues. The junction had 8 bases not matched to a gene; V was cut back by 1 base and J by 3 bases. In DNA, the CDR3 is TGTGCCAGCAGCTTAGGCGTAGGGCTAGCGGGAGGGACAGATACGCAGTATTTT. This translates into CASSLGVGLAGGTDTQYF.